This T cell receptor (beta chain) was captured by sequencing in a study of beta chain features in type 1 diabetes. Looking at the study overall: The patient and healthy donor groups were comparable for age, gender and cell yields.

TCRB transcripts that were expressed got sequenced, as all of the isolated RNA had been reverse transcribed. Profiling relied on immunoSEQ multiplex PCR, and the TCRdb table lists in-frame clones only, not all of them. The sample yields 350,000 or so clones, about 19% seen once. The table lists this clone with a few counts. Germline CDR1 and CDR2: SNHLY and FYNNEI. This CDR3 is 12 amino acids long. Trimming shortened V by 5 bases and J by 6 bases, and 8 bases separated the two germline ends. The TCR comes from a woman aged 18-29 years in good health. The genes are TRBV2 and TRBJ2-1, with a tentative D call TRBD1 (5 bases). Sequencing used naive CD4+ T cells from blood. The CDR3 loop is CASSQGFNEQFF. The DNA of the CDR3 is TGTGCCAGCAGTCAGGGTTTCAATGAGCAGTTCTTC.